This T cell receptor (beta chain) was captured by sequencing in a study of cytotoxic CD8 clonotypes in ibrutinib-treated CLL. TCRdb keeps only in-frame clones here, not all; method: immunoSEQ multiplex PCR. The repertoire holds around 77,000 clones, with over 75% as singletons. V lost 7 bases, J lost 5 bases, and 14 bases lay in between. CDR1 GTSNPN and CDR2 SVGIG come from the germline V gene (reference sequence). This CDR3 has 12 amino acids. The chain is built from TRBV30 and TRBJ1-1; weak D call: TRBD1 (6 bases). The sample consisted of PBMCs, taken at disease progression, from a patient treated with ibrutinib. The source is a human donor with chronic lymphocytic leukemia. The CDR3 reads CAYDRIGTEAFF. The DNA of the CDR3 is TGTGCCTACGACAGGATTGGGACTGAAGCTTTCTTT.